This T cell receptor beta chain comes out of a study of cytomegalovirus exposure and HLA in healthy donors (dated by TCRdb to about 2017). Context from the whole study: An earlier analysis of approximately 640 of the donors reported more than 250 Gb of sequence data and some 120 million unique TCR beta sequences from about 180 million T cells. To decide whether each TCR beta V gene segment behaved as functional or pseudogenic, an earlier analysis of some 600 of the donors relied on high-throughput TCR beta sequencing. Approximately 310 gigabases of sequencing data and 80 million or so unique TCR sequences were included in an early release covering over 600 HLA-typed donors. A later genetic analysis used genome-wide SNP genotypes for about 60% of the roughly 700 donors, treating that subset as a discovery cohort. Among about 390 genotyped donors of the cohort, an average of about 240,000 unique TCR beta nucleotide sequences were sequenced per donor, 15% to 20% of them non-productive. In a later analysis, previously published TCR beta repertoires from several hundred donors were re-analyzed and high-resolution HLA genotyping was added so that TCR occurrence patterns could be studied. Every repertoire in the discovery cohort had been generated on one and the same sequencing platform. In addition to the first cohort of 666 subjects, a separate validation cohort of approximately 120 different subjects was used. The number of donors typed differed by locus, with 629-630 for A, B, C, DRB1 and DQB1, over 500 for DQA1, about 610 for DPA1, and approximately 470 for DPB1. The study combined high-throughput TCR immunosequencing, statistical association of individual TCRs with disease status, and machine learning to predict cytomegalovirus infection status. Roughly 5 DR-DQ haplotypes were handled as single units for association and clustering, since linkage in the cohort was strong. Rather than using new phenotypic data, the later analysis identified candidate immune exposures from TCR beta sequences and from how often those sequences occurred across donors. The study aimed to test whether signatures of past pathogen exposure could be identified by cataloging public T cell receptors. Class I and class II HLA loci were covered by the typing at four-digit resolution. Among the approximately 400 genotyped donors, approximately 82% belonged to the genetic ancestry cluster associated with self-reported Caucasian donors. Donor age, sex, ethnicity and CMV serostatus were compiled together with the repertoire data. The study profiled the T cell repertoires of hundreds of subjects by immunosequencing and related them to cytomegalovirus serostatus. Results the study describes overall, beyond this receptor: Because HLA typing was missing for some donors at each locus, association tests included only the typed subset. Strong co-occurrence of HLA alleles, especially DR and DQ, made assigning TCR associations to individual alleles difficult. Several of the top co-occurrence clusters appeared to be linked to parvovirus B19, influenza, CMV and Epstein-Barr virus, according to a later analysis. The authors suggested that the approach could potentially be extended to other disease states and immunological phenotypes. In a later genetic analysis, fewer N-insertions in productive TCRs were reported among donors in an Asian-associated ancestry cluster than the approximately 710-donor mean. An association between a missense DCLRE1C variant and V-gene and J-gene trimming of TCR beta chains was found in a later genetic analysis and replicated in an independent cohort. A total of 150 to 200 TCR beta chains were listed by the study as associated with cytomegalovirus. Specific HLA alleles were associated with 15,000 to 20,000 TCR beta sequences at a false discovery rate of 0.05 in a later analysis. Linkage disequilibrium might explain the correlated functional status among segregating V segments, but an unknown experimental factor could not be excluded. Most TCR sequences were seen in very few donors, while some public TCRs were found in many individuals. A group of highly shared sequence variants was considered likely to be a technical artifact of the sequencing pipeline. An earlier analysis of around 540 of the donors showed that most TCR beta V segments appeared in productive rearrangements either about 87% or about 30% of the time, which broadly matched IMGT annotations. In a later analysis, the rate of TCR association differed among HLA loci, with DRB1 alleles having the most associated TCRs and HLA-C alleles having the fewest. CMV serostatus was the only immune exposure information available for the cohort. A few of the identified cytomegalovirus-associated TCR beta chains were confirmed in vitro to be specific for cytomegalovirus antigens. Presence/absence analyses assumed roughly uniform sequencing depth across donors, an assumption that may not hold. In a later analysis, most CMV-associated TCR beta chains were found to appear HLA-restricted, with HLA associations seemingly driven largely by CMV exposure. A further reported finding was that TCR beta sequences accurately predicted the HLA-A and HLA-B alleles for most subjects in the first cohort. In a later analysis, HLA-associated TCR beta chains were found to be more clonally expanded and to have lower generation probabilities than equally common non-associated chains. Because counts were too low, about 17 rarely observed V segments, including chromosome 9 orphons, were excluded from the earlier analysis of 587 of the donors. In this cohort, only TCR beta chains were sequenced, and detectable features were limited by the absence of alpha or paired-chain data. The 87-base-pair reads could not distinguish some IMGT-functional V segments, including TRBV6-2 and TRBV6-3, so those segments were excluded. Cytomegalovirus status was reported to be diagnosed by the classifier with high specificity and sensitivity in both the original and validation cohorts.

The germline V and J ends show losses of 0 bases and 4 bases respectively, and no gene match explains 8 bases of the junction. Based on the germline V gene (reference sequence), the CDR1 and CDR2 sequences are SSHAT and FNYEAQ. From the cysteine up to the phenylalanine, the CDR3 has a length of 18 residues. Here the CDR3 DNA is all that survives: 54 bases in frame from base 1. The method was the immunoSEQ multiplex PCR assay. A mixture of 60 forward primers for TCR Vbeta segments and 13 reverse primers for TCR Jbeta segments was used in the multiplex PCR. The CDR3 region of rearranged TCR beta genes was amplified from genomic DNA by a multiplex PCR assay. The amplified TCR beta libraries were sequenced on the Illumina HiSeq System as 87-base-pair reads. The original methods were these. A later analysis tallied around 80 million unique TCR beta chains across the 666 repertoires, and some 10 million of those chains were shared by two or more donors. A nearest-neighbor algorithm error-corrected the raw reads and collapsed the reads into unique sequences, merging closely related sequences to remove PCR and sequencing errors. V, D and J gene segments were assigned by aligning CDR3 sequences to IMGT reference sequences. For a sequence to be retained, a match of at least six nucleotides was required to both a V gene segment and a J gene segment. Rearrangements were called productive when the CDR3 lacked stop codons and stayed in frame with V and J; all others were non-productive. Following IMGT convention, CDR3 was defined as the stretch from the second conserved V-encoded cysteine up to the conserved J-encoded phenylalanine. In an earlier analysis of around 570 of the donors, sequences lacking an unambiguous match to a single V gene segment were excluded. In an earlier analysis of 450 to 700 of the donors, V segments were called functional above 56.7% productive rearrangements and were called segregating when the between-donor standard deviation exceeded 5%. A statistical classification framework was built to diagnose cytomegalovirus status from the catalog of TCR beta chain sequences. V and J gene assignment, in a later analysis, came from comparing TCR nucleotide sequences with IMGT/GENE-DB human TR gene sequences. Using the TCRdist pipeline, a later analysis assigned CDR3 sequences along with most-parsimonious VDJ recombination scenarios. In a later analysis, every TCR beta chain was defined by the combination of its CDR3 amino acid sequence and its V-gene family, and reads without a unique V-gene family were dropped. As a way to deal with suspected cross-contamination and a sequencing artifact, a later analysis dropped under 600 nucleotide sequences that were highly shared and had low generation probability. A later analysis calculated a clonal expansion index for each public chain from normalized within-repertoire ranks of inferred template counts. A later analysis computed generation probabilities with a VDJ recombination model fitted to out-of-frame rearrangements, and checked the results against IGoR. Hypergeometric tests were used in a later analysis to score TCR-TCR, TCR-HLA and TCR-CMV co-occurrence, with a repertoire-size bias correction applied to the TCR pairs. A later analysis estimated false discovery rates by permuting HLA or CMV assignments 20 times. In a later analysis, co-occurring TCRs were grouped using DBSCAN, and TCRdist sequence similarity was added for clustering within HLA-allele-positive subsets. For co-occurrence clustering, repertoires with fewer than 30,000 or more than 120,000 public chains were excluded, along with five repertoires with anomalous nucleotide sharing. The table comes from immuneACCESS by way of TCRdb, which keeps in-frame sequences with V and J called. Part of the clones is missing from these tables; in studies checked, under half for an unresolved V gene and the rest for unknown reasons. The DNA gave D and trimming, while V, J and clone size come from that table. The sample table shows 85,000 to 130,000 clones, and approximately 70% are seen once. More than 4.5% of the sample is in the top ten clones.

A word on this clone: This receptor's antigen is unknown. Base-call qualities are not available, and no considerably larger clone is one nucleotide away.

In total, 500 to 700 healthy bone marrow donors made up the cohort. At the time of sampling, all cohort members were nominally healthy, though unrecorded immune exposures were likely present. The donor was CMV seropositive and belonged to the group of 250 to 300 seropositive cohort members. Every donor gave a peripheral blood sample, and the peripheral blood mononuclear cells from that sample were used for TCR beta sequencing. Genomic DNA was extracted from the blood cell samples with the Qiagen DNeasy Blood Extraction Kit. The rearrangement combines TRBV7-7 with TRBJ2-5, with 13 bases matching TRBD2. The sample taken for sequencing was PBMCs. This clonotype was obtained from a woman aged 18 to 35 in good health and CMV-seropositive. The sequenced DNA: TGTGCCAGCAGCTTAGCTCGGGGACTAGCGGGAAGGGGAGAGACCCAGTACTTC. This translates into CASSLARGLAGRGETQYF.